This T cell receptor (beta chain) comes out of a study of graft-versus-host responses after intestinal transplantation. The wider study: Recipients uniformly received anti-thymocyte globulin induction, followed by tacrolimus and steroids for roughly 3 years.

As concerns this clone: Its matching antigen is unknown.

TCRdb's copy holds only in-frame clones and misses some; the assay was immunoSEQ multiplex PCR. The sample consists of under 50,000 clones, 85% to 95% of them appearing once. Points from the study as a whole: The recipient marrow held GvH clones, and some of them showed up first in ileum or blood.

The CDR3 contains 15 residues. Germline V CDR1 and CDR2: KGHSH, LQKENI. V trimming: 2 bases; J trimming: 2 bases; junction bases outside the gene matches: 2. The sequence came from a human patient who received an intestinal transplant, so some T cells may come from the graft donor. Sequencing used PBMCs, obtained 700 to 850 days after intestinal transplantation. The rearrangement links TRBV18 to TRBJ1-5, with 8 bases fitting TRBD1. This CDR3 reads CASSPLGQGNQPQHF. The CDR3 DNA is TGTGCCAGCTCACCATTGGGACAGGGCAATCAGCCCCAGCATTTT.